Below are 23 T cell receptor beta chains sequenced from a single sample in a study of identical twins. TCRdb called the 5' RACE reads again in MiXCR, with one record for every CDR3 protein. The repertoire consists of roughly 720,000 distinct CDR3 sequences, with 15% to 20% occurring once and the leading ten covering roughly 14%. The same sample was also used in a study of T cells expressing NK-cell markers.

The sample was PBMCs. These receptors all stem from a woman under 30 in good health.

This clonotype has only a few counts. The chain carries TRBV12-3 or TRBV12-4 and TRBJ1-2; D unclear. CDR3 size: 11 residues. The germline V and J ends were trimmed by 7 bases and 8 bases, with 11 bases remaining between them. The chain's CDR3 is CASNREGGYTF. In nucleotides, the CDR3 is TGTGCCAGCAACCGGGAAGGGGGCTACACCTTC.

The chain has TRBV6-1 and TRBJ2-7, with D hard to call. V gave up 7 bases and J gave up 0 bases, with 13 bases separating them. There are 14 residues in the CDR3. Germline V CDR1 and CDR2: MNHNS, SASEGT. The CDR3 sequence: CASKGGTVSYEQYF. DNA for the CDR3: TGTGCCAGCAAGGGCGGTACAGTCTCCTACGAGCAGTACTTC.

This clonotype was detected only a few times. CDR3 in DNA: TGTGCCAGCAGTTTAAGGGTATTTGGGACTGAAGCTTTCTTT. It yields the protein CASSLRVFGTEAFF. The chain links TRBV12-3 or TRBV12-4 to TRBJ1-1; D not resolved. The CDR3 contains 14 residues. Trimming took off 2 bases at V and 5 bases at J, with 12 bases between the two ends.

This clonotype was picked up many times. The chain recombines TRBV20-1 with TRBJ2-7; D gene unclear. The CDR3 consists of 11 residues. V lost 3 bases and J lost 6, with 9 bases in between. Germline CDR1 is DFQATT and CDR2 is SNEGSKA (reference sequence). The CDR3 spells CSASHASEQYF. The DNA of the CDR3 is TGCAGTGCTAGCCATGCGTCCGAGCAGTACTTC.

J is TRBJ2-6 and V is TRBV20-1; 10 bases match TRBD1. Germline V gene lookup returns CDR1 DFQATT and CDR2 SNEGSKA (reference sequence). Trimming removed 6 bases from V and 0 bases from J; junction bases left unmatched: 8. The length of the CDR3 is 17 residues. The CDR3 reads CSAFRQGAGSGANVLTF. CDR3 nucleotides: TGCAGTGCCTTCCGACAGGGGGCCGGCTCTGGGGCCAACGTCCTGACTTTC.

This clonotype came up many times. This sequence joins TRBV6-2 or TRBV6-3 and TRBJ2-3; maybe TRBD2 (6 bases). The ends were cut back, 7 bases at V and 2 bases at J, with 13 bases in the middle. Germline assignment: CDR1 MNHEY and CDR2 SVGEGT. The CDR3 loop spans 14 amino acids. CDR3 sequence (DNA): TGTGCCAGCATCGCGAGGAGGGTCACAGATACGCAGTATTTT. It is translated as CASIARRVTDTQYF.

The chain has TRBV6-2 or TRBV6-3 and TRBJ2-1; D is perhaps TRBD2 (5 bases). V was clipped by 2 bases and J by 5 bases, with 19 bases between them. This CDR3 is built from 17 residues. Germline-derived CDR1 and CDR2 are MNHEY and SVGEGT. CDR3 protein: CASSYPPQAGKNNEQFF. CDR3 nucleotides: TGTGCCAGCAGTTACCCCCCCCAGGCGGGCAAAAACAATGAGCAGTTCTTC.

J is TRBJ2-2 and V is TRBV20-1; TRBD2 might be the D (6 bases). The CDR3 extends over 17 amino acids. Germline lookup yields CDR1 DFQATT and CDR2 SNEGSKA (reference sequence). The V end was cut by 3 bases, the J end by 0 bases, with 17 bases between. The CDR3 protein is CSASDEIGTSNTGELFF. In DNA form, the CDR3 reads TGCAGTGCTAGCGACGAGATTGGGACTTCGAACACCGGGGAGCTGTTTTTT.

This clonotype was seen a few times. J is TRBJ1-6 and V is TRBV12-3 or TRBV12-4; D call uncertain. This CDR3 is 16 amino acids long. V was clipped by 4 bases and J by 7 bases, with 17 bases between them. Here the CDR3 reads CASSSSTMTGNSPLHF. In DNA form, the CDR3 reads TGTGCCAGCAGTTCCTCTACGATGACGGGGAATTCACCCCTCCACTTT.

The chain links TRBV19 to TRBJ1-1; D is perhaps TRBD1 (5 bases). Trimming took 4 bases from V and 11 from J, leaving 14 bases between them. Germline CDR1 LNHDA, CDR2 SQIVND (reference sequence). CDR3 size: 12 residues. The CDR3 sequence is CASSRGVYHAFF. In DNA, the CDR3 is TGTGCCAGTAGTAGGGGGGTATATCACGCTTTCTTT.

This clonotype was counted a few times. The junction differs from germline at one of its ends, possibly a read error. The V and J genes are TRBV6-2 or TRBV6-3 and TRBJ1-2; D gene uncertain. CDR3 length: 11 residues. Germline V gene sequence: CDR1 MNHEY, CDR2 SVGEGT. CDR3 coding DNA: TGTGCCAGCAGTTACGATAGACTCCTTGACTTC. Translating gives CASSYDRLLDF.

The chain recombines TRBV7-9 with TRBJ2-7; D not certain. Trimming left V 4 bases short and J 6 bases short, with 10 bases between. The CDR3 runs to 12 residues. The germline CDR1 and CDR2 sequences are SEHNR and FQNEAQ (reference sequence). The DNA for the CDR3 is TGTGCCAGCAGCTCGTGGGCCTCCGAGCAGTACTTC. Translating it yields CASSSWASEQYF.

The J gene is TRBJ2-3, the V gene TRBV7-3; TRBD1 agrees at 7 bases. CDR1 is SGHTA, CDR2 FQGTGA, per germline. Germline trimming cut 5 bases from V and 3 bases from J; bases unmatched to any gene: 8. This CDR3 has 15 amino acids. CDR3 nucleotides: TGTGCCAGCAGCGTAGGGGCAGGGGGAACAGATACGCAGTATTTT. As protein: CASSVGAGGTDTQYF.

In this sample, this clonotype turned up once. One junction end does not reproduce the germline sequence, and a read error may be involved. J is TRBJ1-4 and V is TRBV27; D remains ambiguous. Germline loops: CDR1 MNHEY, CDR2 SMNVEV (reference sequence). This CDR3 region has 20 residues. Here the CDR3 DNA reads TGCACCAGCAGTTTTCAAGGCCCAAACAGACAAGCTGCAACTAATGAAAAACTGTTTTTT. Translated: CTSSFQGPNRQAATNEKLFF.

V usage is TRBV5-1 and J usage is TRBJ1-2, with D possibly matching TRBD1 (6 bases). V was pared by 0 bases and J by 0 bases, with 12 bases between. Germline assignment: CDR1 SGHRS and CDR2 YFSETQ. The CDR3 length is 16 residues. The CDR3 loop is CASSLALDRTNYGYTF. The CDR3 DNA sequence: TGCGCCAGCAGCTTGGCCTTGGACAGAACTAACTATGGCTACACCTTC.

Turning to this clonotype: Mismatch with germline at one junction end may stem from a read error. V is TRBV11-2 and J is TRBJ2-1; 7 bases line up with TRBD2. Germline values: CDR1 SGHAT, CDR2 FQNNGV. The CDR3 is 15 amino acids. The CDR3 is CASSLVRSGSSERFF. The CDR3 DNA reads TGTGCCAGCAGCTTAGTGCGTAGCGGGTCCTCAGAGCGGTTCTTC.

This chain uses TRBV5-1 with TRBJ1-6; 12 nucleotides match TRBD1. This CDR3 comprises 15 residues. Germline CDR1 and CDR2: SGHRS and YFSETQ. After removal of 7 bases from V and 11 bases from J, the junction contained 10 bases not matched to a gene. Here the CDR3 DNA reads TGCGCCAGCCGCAGGGGACAGGGGGCCGGGACACCCCTCCACTTT. This gives the protein CASRRGQGAGTPLHF. Full variable domain (outside the CDR3, taken from reference TRBV5-1 and TRBJ1-6): KAGVTQTPRYLIKTRGQQVTLSCSPISGHRSVSWYQQTPGQGLQFLFEYFSETQRNKGNFPGRFSGRQFSNSRSEMNVSTLELGDSALYLCASRRGQGAGTPLHFGNGTRLTVT.

This clonotype occurred a few times. V gene TRBV12-3 or TRBV12-4 combines with J gene TRBJ1-6; the match to TRBD1 covers 7 bases. The CDR3 length is 14 residues. V shed 6 bases and J 6 bases; nucleotides not matched to a gene: 5. The CDR3 loop is CASRSGQPNSPLHF. CDR3 bases: TGTGCCAGCAGGTCGGGACAGCCTAATTCACCCCTCCACTTT.

This clonotype came up a few times. The chain recombines TRBV5-5 with TRBJ2-7; TRBD1 aligns across 9 bases. The CDR3 is 16 amino acids. Germline loops: CDR1 SGHKS, CDR2 YYEKEE (reference sequence). Germline trimming cut 3 bases from V and 6 bases from J; bases unmatched to any gene: 13. CDR3 DNA sequence: TGTGCCAGCAGCTCACAGAAAACAGGGGGCGCGTCCGAGCAGTACTTC. It translates to CASSSQKTGGASEQYF.

The genes are TRBV9 and TRBJ1-5; no clear D gene. The CDR3 totals 19 residues. Germline loops: CDR1 SGDLS, CDR2 YYNGEE. Trimming cost V 0 bases and J 3 bases, with 22 bases left between them. CDR3 nucleotide sequence: TGTGCCAGCAGCGTAGGTCCCGGAGTTGCTTCTAGGCCCAATCAGCCCCAGCATTTT. Translated, it gives CASSVGPGVASRPNQPQHF. The entire variable domain, with the rest obtained from reference TRBV9 and TRBJ1-5, is as follows: DSGVTQTPKHLITATGQRVTLRCSPRSGDLSVYWYQQSLDQGLQFLIQYYNGEERAKGNILERFSAQQFPDLHSELNLSSLELGDSALYFCASSVGPGVASRPNQPQHFGDGTRLSIL.

The rearrangement joins TRBV2 to TRBJ2-1; D unresolved. Germline V gives CDR1 SNHLY, CDR2 FYNNEI. The CDR3 is 15 residues long. V lost 0 bases to trimming and J lost 2 bases, with 8 bases between them. The chain's CDR3 is CASSEAGSTYNEQFF. In nucleotides, the CDR3 is TGTGCCAGCAGTGAAGCGGGCTCCACCTACAATGAGCAGTTCTTC.

The chain employs TRBV3-1 and TRBJ2-7, with D possibly matching TRBD2 (7 bases). The CDR3 consists of 16 residues. V lost 0 bases and J 2 bases, leaving 14 bases between the germline ends. Germline V gives CDR1 LGHDT, CDR2 YNNKEL (reference sequence). CDR3 amino acids: CASSQERGLPPYEQYF. The CDR3, as DNA: TGTGCCAGCAGCCAAGAGCGGGGGCTCCCTCCCTACGAGCAGTACTTC.

This clonotype has only a few counts. This chain uses TRBV6-5 with TRBJ2-1; the D gene could be TRBD1 or TRBD2 (5 bases each). CDR3 size: 15 residues. Germline assignment: CDR1 MNHEY and CDR2 SVGAGI. V gave up 2 bases and J gave up 0 bases, with 8 bases separating them. The CDR3 DNA follows: TGTGCCAGCAGTTACGCGAGGGGCTCCTACAATGAGCAGTTCTTC. Amino acids: CASSYARGSYNEQFF.